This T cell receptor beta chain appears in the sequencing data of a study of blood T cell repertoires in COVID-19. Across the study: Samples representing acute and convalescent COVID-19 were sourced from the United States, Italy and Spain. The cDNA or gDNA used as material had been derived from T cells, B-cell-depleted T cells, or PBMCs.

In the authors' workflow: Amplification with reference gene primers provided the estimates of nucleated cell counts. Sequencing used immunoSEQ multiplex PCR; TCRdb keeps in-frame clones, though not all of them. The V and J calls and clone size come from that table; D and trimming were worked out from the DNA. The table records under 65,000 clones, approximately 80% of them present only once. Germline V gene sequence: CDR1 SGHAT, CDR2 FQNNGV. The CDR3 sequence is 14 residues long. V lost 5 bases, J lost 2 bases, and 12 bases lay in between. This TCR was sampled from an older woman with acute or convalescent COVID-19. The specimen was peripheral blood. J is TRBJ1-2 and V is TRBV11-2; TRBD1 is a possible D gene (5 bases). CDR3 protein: CASSPWTPNYGYTF. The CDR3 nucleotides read TGTGCCAGCAGCCCGTGGACACCAAACTATGGCTACACCTTC.